What follows are 3 T cell receptor beta chains derived from one specimen sequenced in a study of immune evolution from preneoplasia to lung adenocarcinoma. The method was immunoSEQ multiplex PCR; TCRdb's version includes in-frame clones alone and lacks a portion of them. The data contain about 26,000 clones, roughly 70% of them singletons. The source material was FFPE invasive lung adenocarcinoma tissue. All receptors derive from a person in their sixties with invasive lung adenocarcinoma. Some clones in this sample may be carry-over from other donors' samples.

The genes are TRBV28 and TRBJ2-3; 8 nucleotides match TRBD2. The CDR3 is 17 amino acids. CDR1 is MDHEN and CDR2 is SYDVKM in the germline V gene. The J segment lost 4 bases and the V segment lost 5 bases, leaving 14 bases of the junction unmatched. CDR3 protein: CASSLGLALFRSDTQYF. In DNA, the CDR3 is TGTGCCAGCAGTCTCGGACTAGCCCTATTTCGTTCAGATACGCAGTATTTT. Drawing the rest from reference TRBV28 and TRBJ2-3, the complete variable domain is DVKVTQSSRYLVKRTGEKVFLECVQDMDHENMFWYRQDPGLGLRLIYFSYDVKMKEKGDIPEGYSVSREKKERFSLILESASTNQTSMYLCASSLGLALFRSDTQYFGPGTRLTVL.

Worth noting for this clone: A much larger clone differs by one base, so this may be a read error. The same CDR3 also results from other DNA sequences found in this sample. This sequence joins TRBV5-1 and TRBJ2-1; D remains ambiguous. This CDR3 is 15 amino acids long. Germline lookup yields CDR1 SGHRS and CDR2 YFSETQ. The CDR3 nucleotides are TGCGCCAGCAGCCTATCCGTCTCTCCCTACAATGAGCAATTCTTC. This translates into CASSLSVSPYNEQFF.

This clone was seen more than once but under ten times. The CDR3 region is CASSTGGPNQPQHF. DNA for the CDR3: TGTGCCAGCAGTACAGGGGGACCCAATCAGCCCCAGCATTTT. The genes are TRBV6-5 and TRBJ1-5, with 8 bases matching TRBD1. Germline V CDR1 and CDR2: MNHEY, SVGAGI. V lost 5 bases and J lost 3; bases outside the gene matches: 3. This CDR3 has 14 amino acids.